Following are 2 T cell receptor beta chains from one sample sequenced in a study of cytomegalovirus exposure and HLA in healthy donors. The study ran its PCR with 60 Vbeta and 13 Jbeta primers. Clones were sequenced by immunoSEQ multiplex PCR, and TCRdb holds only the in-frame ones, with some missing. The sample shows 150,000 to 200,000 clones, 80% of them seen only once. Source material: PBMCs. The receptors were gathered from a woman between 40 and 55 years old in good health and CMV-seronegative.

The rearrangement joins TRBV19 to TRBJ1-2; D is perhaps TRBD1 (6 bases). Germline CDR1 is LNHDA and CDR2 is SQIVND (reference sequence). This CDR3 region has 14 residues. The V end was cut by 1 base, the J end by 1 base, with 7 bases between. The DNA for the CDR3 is TGTGCCAGTAGTATAGGCAGGGGTAACTATGGCTACACCTTC. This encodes CASSIGRGNYGYTF.

Here the CDR3 reads CASSPGTGLNTYEQYF. CDR3 nucleotides: TGCGCCAGCAGCCCCGGTACGGGACTGAACACCTACGAGCAGTACTTC. This chain joins TRBV4-3 and TRBJ2-7, with a tentative D call TRBD2 (6 bases). V was shortened by 4 bases and J by 2 bases, with 18 bases between the two germline ends. The CDR3 covers 16 residues. The germline V gene encodes CDR1 LGHNA and CDR2 YSLEER.